Listed below are T cell receptor beta chains from one sample, sequenced in a study of CD8 T cells in Susac syndrome. In TCRdb, the immunoSEQ multiplex PCR reads were re-called with MiXCR into one record per CDR3 protein. The sample lists under 200,000 distinct CDR3 sequences, roughly 91% occurring once. The sample was CD4+ T cells from PBMCs. Receptors were obtained from a human donor with Susac syndrome. CDR3s include the opening cysteine and the closing phenylalanine or tryptophan. D genes are given only for firm matches. Rows may omit the clone size; those that give it use once, few, many or a size class.

>TRBJ2-7|TRBV7-2|.|few
TGTGCCAGCAGCTTAGGGCAGGGGGGCTACGAGCAGTACTTC
CASSLGQGGYEQYF
>TRBJ1-2|TRBV6-5|TRBD1|.
TGTGCCAGCAGTTACCAACAGGGGTCTCACTATGGCTACACCTTC
CASSYQQGSHYGYTF
>TRBJ2-5|TRBV9|.|.
TGTGCCAGCAGCCCTACAGATCCACAAGAGACCCAGTACTTC
CASSPTDPQETQYF
>TRBJ1-5|TRBV4-1|TRBD1|.
TGCGCCAGCAGCCAAATGGGACAGGGAGGCAATCAGCCCCAGCATTTT
CASSQMGQGGNQPQHF
>TRBJ2-7|TRBV3-1|.|.
TGTGCCAGCAGCCAAGGATCGGCAGACGAGCAGTACTTC
CASSQGSADEQYF
>TRBJ2-1|TRBV18|TRBD2|.
TGTGCCAGCTCACCTTCGGGAGGATACAATGAGCAGTTCTTC
CASSPSGGYNEQFF
>TRBJ2-1|TRBV20-1|TRBD2|.
TGCAGTGCTAGTGAAAGCGGGGGCTCCTACAATGAGCAGTTCTTC
CSASESGGSYNEQFF
>TRBJ1-5|TRBV18|TRBD1|.
TGTGCCAGCTCGTCACGCGGGACAGACTATAATCAGCCCCAGCATTTT
CASSSRGTDYNQPQHF
>TRBJ2-3|TRBV5-4|TRBD2|few
TGTGCCAGCAGCTCTCCTAGCGGGGGCACAGATACTCAGTATTTT
CASSSPSGGTDTQYF
>TRBJ2-2|TRBV6-4|.|once
TGTGCCAGCAGTGAACAGGTCGGCGGGGAGCTGTTTTTT
CASSEQVGGELFF
>TRBJ1-2|TRBV19|.|.
TGTGCCAGTAGACTAAGCGGACGAACCTATGGCTACACCTTC
CASRLSGRTYGYTF
>TRBJ2-1|TRBV18|TRBD2|.
TGTGCCAGCTCACAGATAGCGGGGCCCGACAATGAGCAGTTCTTC
CASSQIAGPDNEQFF
>TRBJ2-5|TRBV6-1|.|once
TGTGCCAGCAGAGCAGACGGAGGACTTTGGGAGACCCAGTACTTC
CASRADGGLWETQYF
>TRBJ1-5|TRBV20-1|TRBD1|.
TGCAGTGCACGACAGGGAAGCAATCAGCCCCAGCATTTT
CSARQGSNQPQHF
>TRBJ2-5|TRBV5-4|TRBD2|.
TGTGCCAGCAGCTCACATAGCGGGGGGGAAGAGACCCAGTACTTC
CASSSHSGGEETQYF
>TRBJ1-2|TRBV23-1|.|once
TGCGCCAGCAGTCCTCGGGAGGGATCCTATGGCTACACCTTC
CASSPREGSYGYTF
>TRBJ2-1|TRBV28|.|.
TGTGAAGTGAGCTCCTACAATGAGCAGTTCTTC
CEVSSYNEQFF
>TRBJ2-2|TRBV11-2|TRBD2|.
TGTGCCAGCACCCACATCGGACTAGCGGGAGACCTAGCGCGGGGGGAGCTGTTTTTT
CASTHIGLAGDLARGELFF
>TRBJ1-5|TRBV2|.|.
TGTGCCAGCAGTGTCGGGGCGTTAACTCGAAATCAGCCCCAGCATTTT
CASSVGALTRNQPQHF
>TRBJ2-5|TRBV12-3/TRBV12-4|TRBD2|.
TGTGCCAGCAGACGGACTAGCGGGAGGGAGACCCAGTACTTC
CASRRTSGRETQYF
>TRBJ1-5|TRBV28|TRBD1|.
TGTGCCAGCAGCACAGGGGCCAATCAGCCCCAGCATTTT
CASSTGANQPQHF
>TRBJ2-7|TRBV27|TRBD2|.
TGTGCCAGCAGCGACCTAGCGGTCTCCTACGAGCAGTACTTC
CASSDLAVSYEQYF
>TRBJ1-1|TRBV7-2|.|.
TGTGCCAGCAGCTTAGGTTACAGCCGGAACACTGAAGCTTTCTTT
CASSLGYSRNTEAFF
>TRBJ2-5|TRBV24-1|TRBD1|once
TGTGCCACCAGTGCCCCCAAACCCAGGGGGGAGACCCAGTACTTC
CATSAPKPRGETQYF
>TRBJ2-2|TRBV20-1|.|.
TGCAGTGCTAGATCCCAGGGGCGCCGCACCGGGGAGCTGTTTTTT
CSARSQGRRTGELFF
>TRBJ2-1|TRBV6-4|.|.
TGTGCCAGCAGTGACTCGTATCCGGGCGGGGAGCAGTTCTTC
CASSDSYPGGEQFF
>TRBJ1-1|TRBV20-1|.|.
TGCAGTGCTCGTACGGGGGGCGTCTCTGAAGCTTTCTTT
CSARTGGVSEAFF
>TRBJ2-3|TRBV2|.|.
TGTGCCAGCAGTGAAAGCCCCTTGTTGAGGCCGTATTTT
CASSESPLLRPYF
>TRBJ2-5|TRBV9|TRBD2|.
TGTGCCAGCAGCGTAGCGGGCGGGGGGATCCAAGAGACCCAGTACTTC
CASSVAGGGIQETQYF